A single sample is the source of the 2 T cell receptor beta chains below, sequenced in a study of cytomegalovirus exposure and HLA in healthy donors. The PCR used 60 Vbeta and 13 Jbeta primers. Data came from immunoSEQ multiplex PCR; TCRdb stores just in-frame clones and leaves some out. The sample lists some 140,000 clones, 65% to 80% occurring once. Sequences were obtained from PBMCs. These receptors originate from a woman aged 35 to 49 in good health and CMV-seronegative.

J is TRBJ1-6 and V is TRBV7-2; TRBD1 matches 7 bases. The CDR3 loop spans 15 amino acids. CDR1 is SGHTA, CDR2 FQGNSA, per germline. J lost 6 bases, V lost 7 bases, and 9 bases had no gene match. Here the CDR3 reads CASKSPDRINSPLHF. The DNA of the CDR3 is TGTGCCAGCAAATCCCCGGACAGGATTAATTCACCCCTCCACTTT.

The chain joins TRBV6-5 to TRBJ1-1, with D possibly matching TRBD1 (6 bases). The V gene's germline CDR1 is MNHEY and CDR2 SVGAGI. The CDR3 extends over 15 amino acids. V was cut by 9 bases and J by 4 bases, with 21 bases left in between. CDR3 sequence reads: CASYFHYVGGTEAFF. The CDR3 DNA reads as TGTGCCAGTTACTTCCACTACGTAGGGGGCACTGAAGCTTTCTTT.